Included here is one TCR beta chain sequence, with context. There is no known antigen for this receptor. Base qualities are missing; no much larger clone stands one base away. The library was produced with the immunoSEQ multiplex PCR assay. The multiplex PCR relied on a mix of 60 forward primers for TCR Vbeta segments and 13 reverse primers for TCR Jbeta segments. The CDR3 region of rearranged TCR beta genes was amplified from genomic DNA by a multiplex PCR assay. The amplified TCR beta libraries were sequenced on the Illumina HiSeq System as 87-base-pair reads. The study's own analysis went as follows. In a later analysis, 80 million or so unique TCR beta chains were counted across the roughly 610 repertoires, and roughly 9.9 million of these chains were shared by at least two donors. To remove PCR and sequencing errors, raw reads were error-corrected and collapsed into unique sequences using a nearest-neighbor algorithm that merged closely related sequences. To assign V, D and J gene segments, CDR3 sequences were aligned to IMGT reference sequences. For a sequence to be retained, a match of at least six nucleotides was required to both a V gene segment and a J gene segment. A rearrangement counted as productive if the CDR3 had no stop codons and remained in frame with V and J, and every other rearrangement counted as non-productive. Following IMGT convention, CDR3 was defined as the stretch from the second conserved V-encoded cysteine to the conserved J-encoded phenylalanine. The earlier analysis of 500 to 600 of the donors excluded sequences that lacked an unambiguous match to a single V gene segment. In an earlier analysis of a few hundred of the donors, V segments were called functional above 56.7% productive rearrangements and were called segregating when the between-donor standard deviation exceeded 5%. A statistical classification framework was built to diagnose cytomegalovirus status from the catalog of TCR beta chain sequences. In a later analysis, TCR nucleotide sequences were compared against IMGT/GENE-DB human TR gene sequences so that V and J genes could be assigned. The TCRdist pipeline was used in a later analysis to assign CDR3 sequences and most-parsimonious VDJ recombination scenarios. In a later analysis, each TCR beta chain was defined by its CDR3 amino acid sequence together with its V-gene family, and reads without a unique V-gene family were excluded. To address suspected cross-contamination and a sequencing artifact, a later analysis removed roughly 580 highly shared, low-generation-probability nucleotide sequences. In a later analysis, a clonal expansion index for each public chain was calculated from normalized within-repertoire ranks of inferred template counts. A later analysis computed generation probabilities with a VDJ recombination model fitted to out-of-frame rearrangements, and checked the results against IGoR. In a later analysis, TCR-TCR, TCR-HLA and TCR-CMV co-occurrence was scored with hypergeometric tests, and a repertoire-size bias correction was applied to TCR pairs. A later analysis estimated false discovery rates by permuting HLA or CMV assignments 20 times. A later analysis grouped co-occurring TCRs with DBSCAN, adding TCRdist sequence similarity when clustering within HLA-allele-positive subsets. Co-occurrence clustering excluded repertoires with fewer than 30,000 or more than 120,000 public chains, plus five with anomalous nucleotide sharing. The source is immuneACCESS, and TCRdb retained only in-frame sequences with V and J called. Part of the clones is not carried over; for the studies checked, unresolved V genes explain less than half of this, and the remainder is unexplained. For V, J and clone size, that table is used; D and trimming come from the DNA. The sample data list about 200,000 clones, and roughly 70% of these were observed just once. Around 2.6% of the sample is held by the ten biggest clonotypes.

The data originate from a study of cytomegalovirus exposure and HLA in healthy donors (dated by TCRdb to about 2017). The study in broad terms: In an earlier analysis of 550 to 750 of the donors, 276 Gb of sequence data and some 120 million unique TCR beta sequences from 180 million or so T cells were reported. About 300 gigabases of sequencing data and around 80 million unique TCR sequences made up an early release that covered 640 HLA-typed donors. Among the 398 genotyped donors, approximately 82% belonged to the genetic ancestry cluster associated with self-reported Caucasian donors. The aim of the study was to test whether cataloging public T cell receptors could identify signatures of past pathogen exposure. Using immunosequencing, the study profiled T cell repertoires from around 670 subjects and related those repertoires to cytomegalovirus serostatus. Besides the first cohort of around 700 subjects, a separate validation cohort made up of 120 different subjects was used. The study combined high-throughput TCR immunosequencing, statistical association of individual TCRs with disease status, and machine learning to predict cytomegalovirus infection status. A later analysis re-analyzed previously published TCR beta repertoires from 600 to 850 donors and added high-resolution HLA genotyping to study TCR occurrence patterns. Rather than drawing on any new phenotypic data, the later analysis identified candidate immune exposures from TCR beta sequences and the way those sequences occurred across donors. In an earlier analysis of 550 to 700 of the donors, high-throughput TCR beta sequencing was used to judge whether each TCR beta V gene segment behaved as functional or pseudogenic. Alongside the repertoire data, information on donor age, sex, ethnicity and CMV serostatus was compiled. Genome-wide SNP genotypes for about 55% of the roughly 670 donors were used in a later genetic analysis, which treated that subset as a discovery cohort. All discovery cohort repertoires had been generated using a single sequencing platform. Class I and class II HLA loci were covered by the typing at four-digit resolution. The number of typed donors differed by locus: roughly 620-640 for A, B, C, DRB1 and DQB1; some 500 for DQA1; 606 for DPA1; and some 430 for DPB1. Roughly 5 DR-DQ haplotypes were handled as single units for association and clustering because linkage in the cohort was strong. Across around 400 genotyped donors of the cohort, an average of about 250,000 unique TCR beta nucleotide sequences per donor were sequenced, and roughly 20% of those sequences were non-productive.

Here is what the overall study found, with its caveats: A cluster of highly shared sequence variants was judged likely to be a technical artifact of the sequencing pipeline. A later analysis reported that several top co-occurrence clusters appeared linked to parvovirus B19, influenza, CMV and Epstein-Barr virus. In a later genetic analysis, fewer N-insertions in productive TCRs were reported among donors in an Asian-associated ancestry cluster than the approximately 670-donor mean. Because HLA typing was unavailable for some donors at each locus, only the typed subset was used in association tests. Only TCR beta chains were sequenced in this cohort, and the absence of alpha or paired-chain data limited detectable features. An association between a missense DCLRE1C variant and V-gene and J-gene trimming of TCR beta chains was found in a later genetic analysis and replicated in an independent cohort. The authors suggested that the approach could potentially be extended to other disease states and immunological phenotypes. In a later analysis, HLA-associated TCR beta chains were found to be more clonally expanded and to have lower generation probabilities than equally common non-associated chains. The classifier was reported to diagnose cytomegalovirus status with high specificity and sensitivity in both the original cohort and the validation cohort. Some 16 rarely observed V segments, including chromosome 9 orphons, were excluded from the earlier analysis of some 590 of the donors because counts were too low. In a later analysis, some 18,000 TCR beta sequences were associated with specific HLA alleles at a false discovery rate of 0.05. Most CMV-associated TCR beta chains appeared to be HLA-restricted in a later analysis, and the HLA associations seemed to be driven largely by CMV exposure. A further reported finding was that TCR beta sequences accurately predicted the HLA-A and HLA-B alleles for most subjects in the first cohort. Immune exposure information for the cohort was limited to CMV serostatus. In the study, approximately 150 TCR beta chains were listed as associated with cytomegalovirus. When HLA alleles, especially DR and DQ, strongly co-occurred, TCR associations were difficult to assign to individual alleles. In vitro tests confirmed that a few of the cytomegalovirus-associated TCR beta chains recognize cytomegalovirus antigens. Linkage disequilibrium might explain the correlated functional status among segregating V segments, but an unknown experimental factor could not be ruled out. In an earlier analysis of more than 500 of the donors, most TCR beta V segments appeared in productive rearrangements about 87% or about 30% of the time, broadly matching IMGT annotations. Roughly uniform sequencing depth across donors was assumed in presence/absence analyses, although this assumption may not hold. While some public TCRs were present in many individuals, most TCR sequences turned up only very rarely across donors. Because the 87-base-pair reads could not distinguish some IMGT-functional V segments, including TRBV6-2 and TRBV6-3, those segments were excluded. A later analysis found that TCR association rates varied across HLA loci, with DRB1 alleles showing the most associated TCRs and HLA-C alleles the fewest.

CDR3 length: 14 amino acids, cysteine to phenylalanine. Only CDR3 DNA remains: 42 bases, in frame from the first base. CDR1 MNHEY and CDR2 SVGAGI were looked up in the germline V gene. The V end loses 6 bases and the J end loses 8 bases, and a stretch of 16 bases separates them. In total, approximately 700 healthy bone marrow donors made up the cohort. All cohort members were sampled while nominally healthy, although unrecorded immune exposures were likely present. The donor was CMV seropositive and belonged to the group of more than 250 seropositive cohort members. Every donor gave a peripheral blood sample, and the peripheral blood mononuclear cells from that sample were used for TCR beta sequencing. The Qiagen DNeasy Blood Extraction Kit was used to extract genomic DNA from the blood cell samples.

Material for sequencing was PBMCs. This sequence originates from a man in his forties or fifties in good health and CMV-seropositive. The V and J segments used are TRBV6-5 and TRBJ2-2, and the D gene may be TRBD1, 6 bases matching. In nucleotide form, the sequence is TGTGCCAGCAGCCGGGACACCCTGGGAGGGGAGCTGTTTTTT. It translates as CASSRDTLGGELFF.